This T cell receptor (beta chain) was documented in a study of cytomegalovirus exposure and HLA in healthy donors. Findings and caveats of the study: TCR beta chains numbering more than 150 were designated cytomegalovirus-associated.

Germline V lookup: CDR1 MDHEN, CDR2 SYDVKM. The CDR3 totals 16 residues. Trimming pared 6 bases from V and 4 bases from J, leaving 16 bases between. Vbeta (60) and Jbeta (13) primers were used in the PCR. Original data processing: A later analysis counted approximately 88 million unique TCR beta chains, 9.5 million to 13 million shared. The method was immunoSEQ multiplex PCR; TCRdb's version includes in-frame clones alone and lacks a portion of them. V, J and clone size are those of that table, while D and trimming were read from the DNA. Of tens of thousands of clones in the sample, around 81% are singletons; the top ten hold 5.5% to 7%. This clone was picked up a small number of times. Its specificity is not known.

The clonotype originates from a man aged 18 to 29 in good health and CMV-seropositive. Specimen: PBMCs. The J gene is TRBJ2-6, the V gene TRBV28, with D tentatively TRBD1 (5 bases). CDR3 sequence (DNA): TGTGCCAGCAGCCTCACTCAGGGATTGGGGGCCAACGTCCTGACTTTC. This codes for CASSLTQGLGANVLTF.